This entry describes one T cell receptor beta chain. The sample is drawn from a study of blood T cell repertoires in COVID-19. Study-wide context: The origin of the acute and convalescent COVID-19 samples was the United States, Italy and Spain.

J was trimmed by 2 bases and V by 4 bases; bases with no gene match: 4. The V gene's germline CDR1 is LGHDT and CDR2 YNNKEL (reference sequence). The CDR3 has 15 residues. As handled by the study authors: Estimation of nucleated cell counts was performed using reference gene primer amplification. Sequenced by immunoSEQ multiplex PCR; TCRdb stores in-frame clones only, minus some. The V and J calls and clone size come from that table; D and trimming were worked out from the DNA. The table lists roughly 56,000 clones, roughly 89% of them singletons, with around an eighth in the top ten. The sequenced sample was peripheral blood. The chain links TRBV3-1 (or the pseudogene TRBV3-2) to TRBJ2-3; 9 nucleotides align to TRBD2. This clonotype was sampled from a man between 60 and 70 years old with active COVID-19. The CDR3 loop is CASSPTSGFTDTQYF. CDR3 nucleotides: TGTGCCAGCAGCCCGACTAGCGGCTTCACAGATACGCAGTATTTT.